The clone carrying this TCR beta chain was detected ten times or more. Its matching antigen is unknown. Donors uniformly comprised healthy Caucasians. This sample is part of a study of identical twins. V was pared by 5 bases and J by 1 base, with 15 bases between. The CDR3 is 16 residues long. Study-level results: There was an excess of low generation probability in the out-of-frame alpha sequences that twins shared. Excess twin sharing in beta out-of-frame sequences was weaker.

cDNA carried unique molecular identifiers, and a universal primer site was added by template switching. From the 5' RACE reads, TCRdb called clonotypes with MiXCR, one entry per CDR3 protein. The sample carries 350,000 to 400,000 distinct CDR3 sequences, approximately 10% recorded once. The chain is built from TRBV12-3 or TRBV12-4 and TRBJ2-4; D perhaps matches TRBD1 (6 bases). The TCR sequence derives from a woman between 50 and 59 years old in good health. Sequences were obtained from naive T cells sorted from blood. The CDR3 reads CASSEQGHLAKNIQYF. CDR3 DNA sequence: TGTGCCAGCAGTGAACAGGGACACTTGGCCAAAAACATTCAGTACTTC.